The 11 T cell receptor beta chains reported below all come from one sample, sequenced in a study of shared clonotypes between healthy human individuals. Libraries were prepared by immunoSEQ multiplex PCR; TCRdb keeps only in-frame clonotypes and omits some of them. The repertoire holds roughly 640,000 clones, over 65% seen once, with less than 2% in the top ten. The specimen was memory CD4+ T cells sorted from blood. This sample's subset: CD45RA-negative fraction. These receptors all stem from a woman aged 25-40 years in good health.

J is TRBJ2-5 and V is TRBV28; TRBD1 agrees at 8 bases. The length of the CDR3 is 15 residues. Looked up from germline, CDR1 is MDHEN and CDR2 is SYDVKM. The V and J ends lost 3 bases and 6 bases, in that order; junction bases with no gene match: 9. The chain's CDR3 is CASSFRAGGKKTQYF. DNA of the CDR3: TGTGCCAGCAGTTTTCGGGCAGGGGGCAAAAAGACCCAGTACTTC.

The CDR3 nucleotides read TGCAGCGTTGAATTAAGCTCCTATGGCTACACCTTC. As protein: CSVELSSYGYTF. The rearrangement joins TRBV29-1 to TRBJ1-2, with no clear D. CDR1 SQVTM and CDR2 ANQGSEA come from the germline V gene. V was cut by 2 bases and J by 4 bases, with 8 bases left in between. The CDR3 covers 12 residues.

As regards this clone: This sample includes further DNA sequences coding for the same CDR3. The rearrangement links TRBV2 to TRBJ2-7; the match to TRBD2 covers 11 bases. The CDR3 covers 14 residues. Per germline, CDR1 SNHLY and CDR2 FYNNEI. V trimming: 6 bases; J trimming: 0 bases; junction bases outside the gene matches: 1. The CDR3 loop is CASRTSGSSYEQYF. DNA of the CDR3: TGTGCCAGCAGAACTAGCGGGAGCTCCTACGAGCAGTACTTC.

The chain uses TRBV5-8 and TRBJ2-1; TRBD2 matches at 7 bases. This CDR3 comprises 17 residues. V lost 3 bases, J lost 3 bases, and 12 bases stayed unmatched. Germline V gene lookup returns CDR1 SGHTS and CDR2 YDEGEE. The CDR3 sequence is CASSSGAGLLLYNEQFF. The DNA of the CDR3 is TGTGCCAGCAGCTCTGGCGCGGGACTACTCCTCTACAATGAGCAGTTCTTC.

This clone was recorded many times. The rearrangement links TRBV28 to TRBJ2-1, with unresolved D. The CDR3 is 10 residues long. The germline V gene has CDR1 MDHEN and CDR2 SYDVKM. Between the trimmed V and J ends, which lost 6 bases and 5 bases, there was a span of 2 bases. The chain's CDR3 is CASRDNEQFF. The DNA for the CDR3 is TGTGCCAGCAGGGACAATGAGCAGTTCTTC. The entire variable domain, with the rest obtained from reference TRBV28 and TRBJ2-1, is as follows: DVKVTQSSRYLVKRTGEKVFLECVQDMDHENMFWYRQDPGLGLRLIYFSYDVKMKEKGDIPEGYSVSREKKERFSLILESASTNQTSMYLCASRDNEQFFGPGTRLTVL.

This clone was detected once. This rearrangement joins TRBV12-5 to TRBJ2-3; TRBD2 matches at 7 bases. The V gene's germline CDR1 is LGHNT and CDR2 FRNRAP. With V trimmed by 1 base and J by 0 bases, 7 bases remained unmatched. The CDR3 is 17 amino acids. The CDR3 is CASGLANRGSSTDTQYF. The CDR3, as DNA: TGTGCTAGTGGTTTGGCCAATCGCGGGAGTAGCACAGATACGCAGTATTTT.

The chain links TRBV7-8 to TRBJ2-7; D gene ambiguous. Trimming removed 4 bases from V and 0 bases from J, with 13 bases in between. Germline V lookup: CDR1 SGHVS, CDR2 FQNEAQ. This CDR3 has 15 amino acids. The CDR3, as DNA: TGTGCCAGCAGCTCACGACTGGATAGCTCCTACGAGCAGTACTTC. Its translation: CASSSRLDSSYEQYF.

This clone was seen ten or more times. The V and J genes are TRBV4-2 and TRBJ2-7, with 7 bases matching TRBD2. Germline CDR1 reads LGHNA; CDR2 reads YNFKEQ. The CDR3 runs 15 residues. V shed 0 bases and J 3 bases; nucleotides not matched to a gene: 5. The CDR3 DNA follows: TGTGCCAGCAGCCAAGAACGGGGGGTCAACTACGAGCAGTACTTC. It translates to CASSQERGVNYEQYF.

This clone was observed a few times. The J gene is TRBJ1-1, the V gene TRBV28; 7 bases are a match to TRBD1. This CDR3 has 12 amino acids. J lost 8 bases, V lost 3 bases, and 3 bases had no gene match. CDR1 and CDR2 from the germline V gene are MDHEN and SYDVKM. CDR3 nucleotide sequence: TGTGCCAGCAGTTTCCTACAGGGGGAAGCTTTCTTT. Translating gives CASSFLQGEAFF.

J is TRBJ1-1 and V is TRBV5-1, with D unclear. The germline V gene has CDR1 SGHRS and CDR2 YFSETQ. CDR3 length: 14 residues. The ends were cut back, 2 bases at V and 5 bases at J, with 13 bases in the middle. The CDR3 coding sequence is TGCGCCAGCAGCTTAAACTTCGAGACGACTGAAGCTTTCTTT. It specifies CASSLNFETTEAFF.

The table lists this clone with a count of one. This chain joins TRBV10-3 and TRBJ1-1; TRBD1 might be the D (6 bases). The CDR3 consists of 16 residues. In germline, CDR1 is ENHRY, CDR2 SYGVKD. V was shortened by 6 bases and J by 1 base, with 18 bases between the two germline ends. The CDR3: CAISLAGDGANTEAFF. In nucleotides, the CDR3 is TGTGCCATCAGCCTCGCAGGGGACGGAGCGAACACTGAAGCTTTCTTT.